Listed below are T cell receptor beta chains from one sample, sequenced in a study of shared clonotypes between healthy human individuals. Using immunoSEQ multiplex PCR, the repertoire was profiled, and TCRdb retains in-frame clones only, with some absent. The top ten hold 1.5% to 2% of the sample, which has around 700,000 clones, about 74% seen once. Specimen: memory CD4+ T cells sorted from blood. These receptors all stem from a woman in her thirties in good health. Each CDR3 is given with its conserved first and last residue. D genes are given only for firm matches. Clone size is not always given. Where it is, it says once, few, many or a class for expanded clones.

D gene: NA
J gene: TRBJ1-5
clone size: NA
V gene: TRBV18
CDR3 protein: CASSPRGDQPQHF
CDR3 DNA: TGTGCCAGCTCACCACGGGGAGATCAGCCCCAGCATTTT

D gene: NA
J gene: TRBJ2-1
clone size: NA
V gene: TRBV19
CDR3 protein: CASSEQVYNEQFF
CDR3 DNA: TGTGCCAGTAGTGAACAGGTCTACAATGAGCAGTTCTTC

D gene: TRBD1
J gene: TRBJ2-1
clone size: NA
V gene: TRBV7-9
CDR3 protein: CASASGGDRVSYNEQFF
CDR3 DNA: TGTGCCAGCGCCTCAGGGGGCGACAGGGTCTCCTACAATGAGCAGTTCTTC

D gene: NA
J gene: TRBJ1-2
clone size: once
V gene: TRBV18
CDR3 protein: CASSPPGEGIYGYTF
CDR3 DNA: TGTGCCAGCTCACCACCAGGGGAAGGCATCTATGGCTACACCTTC

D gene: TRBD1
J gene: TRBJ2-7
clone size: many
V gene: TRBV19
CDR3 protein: CASSIWGQRPSF
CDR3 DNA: TGTGCCAGTAGTATATGGGGACAGCGACCCTCCTTC

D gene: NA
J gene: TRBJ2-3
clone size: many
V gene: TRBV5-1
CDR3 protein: CASSSGDGSDTQYF
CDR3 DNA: TGCGCCAGCAGCTCGGGAGATGGGTCAGATACGCAGTATTTT

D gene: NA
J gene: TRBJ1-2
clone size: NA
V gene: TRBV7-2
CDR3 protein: CASSSTALAPYGYTF
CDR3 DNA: TGTGCCAGCAGCTCGACAGCGTTGGCCCCCTATGGCTACACCTTC

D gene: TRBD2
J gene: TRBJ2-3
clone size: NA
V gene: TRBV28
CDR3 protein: CASSLAGGRDTQYF
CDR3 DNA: TGTGCCAGCAGTTTGGCGGGAGGGAGAGATACGCAGTATTTT

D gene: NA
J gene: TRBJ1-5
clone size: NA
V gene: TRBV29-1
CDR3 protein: CSVGIDQPQHF
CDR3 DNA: TGCAGCGTTGGTATAGATCAGCCCCAGCATTTT

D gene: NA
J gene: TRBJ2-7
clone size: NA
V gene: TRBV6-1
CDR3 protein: CASSEVLARGYEQYF
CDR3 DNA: TGTGCCAGCAGTGAGGTCCTAGCGAGAGGGTACGAGCAGTACTTC

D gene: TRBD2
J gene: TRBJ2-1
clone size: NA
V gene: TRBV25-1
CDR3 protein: CASSDAGTSGLGEQFF
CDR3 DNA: TGTGCCAGCAGTGACGCCGGGACTAGCGGCCTTGGGGAGCAGTTCTTC

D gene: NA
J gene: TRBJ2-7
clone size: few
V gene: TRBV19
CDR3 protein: CASSRETGYEQYF
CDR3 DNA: TGTGCCAGTAGTAGAGAAACCGGTTACGAGCAGTACTTC

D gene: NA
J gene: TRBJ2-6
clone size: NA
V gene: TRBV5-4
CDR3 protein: CASSLFRVSGANVLTF
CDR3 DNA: TGTGCCAGCAGCTTGTTCAGGGTATCTGGGGCCAACGTCCTGACTTTC

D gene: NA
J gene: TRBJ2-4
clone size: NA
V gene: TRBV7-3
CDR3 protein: CASSLGGENIQYF
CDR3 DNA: TGTGCCAGCAGCTTAGGCGGGGAAAACATTCAGTACTTC

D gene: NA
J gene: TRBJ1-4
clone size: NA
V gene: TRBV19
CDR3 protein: CASRVTSTNEKLFF
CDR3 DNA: TGTGCCAGTAGGGTCACCTCAACTAATGAAAAACTGTTTTTT

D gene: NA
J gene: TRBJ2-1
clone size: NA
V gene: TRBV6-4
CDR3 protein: CASSASPPNEQFF
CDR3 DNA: TGTGCCAGCAGTGCGAGCCCCCCCAATGAGCAGTTCTTC

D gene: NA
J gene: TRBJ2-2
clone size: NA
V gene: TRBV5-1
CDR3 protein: CASSLRKGGDTGELFF
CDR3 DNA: TGCGCCAGCAGTTTGCGGAAAGGCGGGGATACCGGGGAGCTGTTTTTT

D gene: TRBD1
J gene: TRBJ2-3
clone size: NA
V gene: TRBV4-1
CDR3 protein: CASSRGQDYTDTQYF
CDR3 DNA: TGCGCCAGCAGCCGAGGACAGGATTACACAGATACGCAGTATTTT

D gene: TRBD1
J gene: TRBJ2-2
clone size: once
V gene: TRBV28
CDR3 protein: CAVPGQSYTGELFF
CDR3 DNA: TGTGCCGTCCCGGGACAGTCCTACACCGGGGAGCTGTTTTTT

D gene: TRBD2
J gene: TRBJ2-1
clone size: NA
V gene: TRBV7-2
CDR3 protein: CASSLVTGLAGRVVGQFF
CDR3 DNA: TGTGCCAGCAGCTTAGTCACCGGACTAGCGGGACGGGTAGTAGGGCAGTTCTTC

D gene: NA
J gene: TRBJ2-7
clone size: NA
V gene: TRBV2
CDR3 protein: CASSEYIGLPYEQYF
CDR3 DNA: TGTGCCAGCAGTGAATATATCGGACTTCCCTACGAGCAGTACTTC

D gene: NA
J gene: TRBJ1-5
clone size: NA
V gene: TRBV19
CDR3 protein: CASSIGQGITLQHF
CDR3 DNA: TGTGCCAGTAGTATCGGGCAGGGGATAACGTTGCAGCATTTT

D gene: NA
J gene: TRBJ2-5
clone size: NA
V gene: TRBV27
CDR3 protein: CASSLWGTQETQYF
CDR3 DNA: TGTGCCAGCAGTTTATGGGGCACCCAAGAGACCCAGTACTTC

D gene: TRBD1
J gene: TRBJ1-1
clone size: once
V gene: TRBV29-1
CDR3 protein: CSVETRDRWGEAFF
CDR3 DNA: TGCAGCGTTGAAACCCGGGACAGGTGGGGAGAAGCTTTCTTT

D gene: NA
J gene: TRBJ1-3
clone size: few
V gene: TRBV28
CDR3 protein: CASSRSGNTIYF
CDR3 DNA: TGTGCCAGCAGCCGTTCTGGAAACACCATATATTTT

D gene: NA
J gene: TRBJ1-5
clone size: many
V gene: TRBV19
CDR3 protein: CASSPGRHSNQPQHF
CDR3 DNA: TGTGCCAGTAGTCCAGGGAGGCATAGCAATCAGCCCCAGCATTTT

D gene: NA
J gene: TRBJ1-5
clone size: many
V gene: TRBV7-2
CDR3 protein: CASSPGGGNQPQHF
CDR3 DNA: TGTGCCAGCAGCCCGGGCGGGGGCAATCAGCCCCAGCATTTT

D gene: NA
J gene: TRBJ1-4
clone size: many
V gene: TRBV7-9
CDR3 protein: CASSYVGDEKLFF
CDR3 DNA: TGTGCCAGCAGCTACGTCGGGGATGAAAAACTGTTTTTT

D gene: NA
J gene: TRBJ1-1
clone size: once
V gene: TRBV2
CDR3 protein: CASALENRAEAFF
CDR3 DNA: TGTGCCAGCGCCTTGGAAAACAGGGCTGAAGCTTTCTTT

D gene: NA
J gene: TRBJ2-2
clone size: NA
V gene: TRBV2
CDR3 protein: CASRDYTGELFF
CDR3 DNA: TGTGCCAGCAGGGATTACACCGGGGAGCTGTTTTTT

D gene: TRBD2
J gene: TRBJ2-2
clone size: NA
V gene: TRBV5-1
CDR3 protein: CASSFGTSGTGELFF
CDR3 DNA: TGCGCCAGCAGCTTCGGGACTAGCGGCACCGGGGAGCTGTTTTTT

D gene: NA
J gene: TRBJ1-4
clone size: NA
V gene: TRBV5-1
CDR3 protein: CASSLDSEEKLFF
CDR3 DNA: TGCGCCAGCAGCTTGGACTCTGAAGAAAAACTGTTTTTT

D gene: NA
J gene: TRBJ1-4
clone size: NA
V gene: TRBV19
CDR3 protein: CASSASLTGANEKLFF
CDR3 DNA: TGTGCCAGTAGTGCGTCTCTTACGGGGGCTAATGAAAAACTGTTTTTT

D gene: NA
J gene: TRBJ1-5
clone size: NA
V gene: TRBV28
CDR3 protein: CASSFLQEDQPQHF
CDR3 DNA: TGTGCCAGCAGTTTCCTTCAGGAGGATCAGCCCCAGCATTTT

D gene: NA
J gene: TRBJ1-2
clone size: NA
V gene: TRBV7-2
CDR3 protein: CASSPPGTSTVGGYTF
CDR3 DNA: TGTGCCAGCAGCCCACCCGGAACATCGACCGTGGGGGGCTACACCTTC

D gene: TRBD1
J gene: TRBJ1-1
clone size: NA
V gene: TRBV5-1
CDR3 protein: CASSFVQGAAEAFF
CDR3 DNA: TGCGCCAGCAGCTTTGTACAGGGGGCGGCTGAAGCTTTCTTT

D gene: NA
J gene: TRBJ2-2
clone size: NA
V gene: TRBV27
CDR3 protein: CASSYVLTGELFF
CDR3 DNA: TGTGCCAGCAGTTACGTACTCACCGGGGAGCTGTTTTTT

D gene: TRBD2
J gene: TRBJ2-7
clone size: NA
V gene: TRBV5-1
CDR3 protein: CASSPSGTYEQYF
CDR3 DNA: TGCGCCAGCAGCCCTAGCGGGACTTACGAGCAGTACTTC

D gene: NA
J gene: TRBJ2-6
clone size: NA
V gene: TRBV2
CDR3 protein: CASSEFTGAGANVLTF
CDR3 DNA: TGTGCCAGCAGCGAATTTACTGGTGCCGGGGCCAACGTCCTGACTTTC

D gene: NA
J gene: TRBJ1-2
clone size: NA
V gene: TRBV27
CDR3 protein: CASSLSSGTPNYGYTF
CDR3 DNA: TGTGCCAGCAGTTTATCTTCGGGAACGCCCAACTATGGCTACACCTTC

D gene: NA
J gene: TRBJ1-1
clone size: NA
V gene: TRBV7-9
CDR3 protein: CASSGTGRIMRRDTEAFF
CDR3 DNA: TGTGCCAGCAGCGGCACAGGCAGGATCATGCGGAGAGACACTGAAGCTTTCTTT

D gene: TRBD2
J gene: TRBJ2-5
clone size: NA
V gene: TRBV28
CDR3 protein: CASRKLAGGPWETQYF
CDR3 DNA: TGTGCCAGCAGAAAACTAGCGGGAGGGCCCTGGGAGACCCAGTACTTC

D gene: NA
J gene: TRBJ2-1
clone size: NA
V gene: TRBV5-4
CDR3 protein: CASSWDHHNEQFF
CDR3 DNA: TGTGCCAGCAGCTGGGACCATCACAATGAGCAGTTCTTC

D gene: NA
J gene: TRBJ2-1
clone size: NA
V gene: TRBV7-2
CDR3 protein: CASSLDTGLVGFF
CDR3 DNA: TGTGCCAGCAGCTTAGACACTGGTTTAGTGGGGTTCTTC

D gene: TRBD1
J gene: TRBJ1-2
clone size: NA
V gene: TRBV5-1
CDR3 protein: CASSVHRGHSYGYTF
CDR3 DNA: TGCGCCAGCTCGGTCCACAGGGGGCACTCCTATGGCTACACCTTC

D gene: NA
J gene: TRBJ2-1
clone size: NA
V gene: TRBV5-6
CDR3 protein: CASSLDVGSIYNEQFF
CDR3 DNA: TGTGCCAGCAGCTTGGATGTGGGTTCGATATACAATGAGCAGTTCTTC

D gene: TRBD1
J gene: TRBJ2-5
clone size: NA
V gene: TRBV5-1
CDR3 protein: CASSLGSDRAGTQYF
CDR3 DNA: TGCGCCAGCAGCTTGGGATCGGACAGGGCCGGGACCCAGTACTTC

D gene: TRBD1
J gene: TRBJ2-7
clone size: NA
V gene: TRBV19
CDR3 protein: CASSSTGDSYEQYF
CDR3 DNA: TGTGCCAGTAGTTCGACAGGGGATTCCTACGAGCAGTACTTC